This T cell receptor beta chain was identified during a study of T-cell memory formation after mild COVID-19 (dated by TCRdb to the early 2020s). Study-level background: TCR sequence clusters from the two donors were found to be largely donor specific. Two young, previously healthy adult volunteers made up the cohort, one male and one female. Longitudinal TCRalpha and TCRbeta repertoire sequencing tracked T-cell clones expanding and contracting after mild COVID-19 in two donors.

The CDR3 spans 15 residues, from the cysteine through the phenylalanine. Of the read, only the CDR3 DNA is kept; its 45 bases are in frame from base 1. The germline V gene supplies CDR1 SGDLS and CDR2 YYNGEE. V is reduced by 2 bases and J by 5 bases, leaving a spacing of 16 bases between them. PBMCs were isolated by Ficoll-Paque density gradient centrifugation. Study-wide findings and limitations: The study covered only a couple of mild cases, and larger cohorts including severe cases with pre-infection samples were considered necessary. Contracting CD4+ clones appeared mostly in the CM and EM memory subsets, whereas CD8+ clones were enriched in EMRA. Some responding clones were detected in pre-infection memory, suggesting pre-existing cross-reactive memory T cells joined the SARS-CoV-2 response. Balanced CD4/CD8 phenotypes were observed for clones contracting from day 15 to 85, whereas a bias towards CD4+ was observed for a second wave of clones expanding from day 15 to 37. Whether the second-wave clones peaking on day 37 were SARS-CoV-2 specific was not confirmed.

Regarding this clonotype: Its antigen has not been determined. No base qualities exist here, and no much larger clone lies one base off it.

Sequencing was carried out with an Illumina NovaSeq 6000. TCRalpha and TCRbeta cDNA libraries were constructed by 5'RACE with constant-segment primers, with sample barcodes and unique molecular identifiers being introduced. Trizol reagent was used to extract RNA from every sample. Library amplification was performed in two PCR steps, and a second sample barcode and Illumina TruSeq adapters were introduced in the second step. Sequencing of the libraries was done on an Illumina NovaSeq, producing 2 x 150 bp paired-end reads. The published analysis was carried out like this. With migec v1.2.7, reads were demultiplexed and then collapsed into UMI-guided consensus sequences. Using mixcr v2.1.11, the UMI consensuses were aligned to TRA and TRB V and J templates and assembled into clonotypes. A clonotype was counted as expanded or contracted only when both edgeR and NoisET called the clonotype significant, with the noise models trained on biological replicates. edgeR calls used a false discovery rate-adjusted p below 0.01 and a log2 fold-change threshold of 1. As an exploratory analysis of dynamics, max-normalized trajectories of the 1000 most abundant clonotypes were examined with PCA combined with hierarchical clustering. The CD4 or CD8 phenotype of responding clones was assigned using the separately sequenced CD4+ and CD8+ repertoires. TCRdb reprocessing: public reads trimmed at Q25 with fastp, clones called with MiXCR, in-frame beta chains kept. Here each entry gathers all rows of one CDR3 protein and keeps the most common genes and DNA. TCRdb assigned the V and J calls; the authors' analysis was not used. This sample is represented by roughly 130,000 distinct CDR3 sequences; 16% of them were singletons. The ten largest make up roughly 13% of the sample.

The receptor was derived from an adult woman who had mild COVID-19 (a few samples of this study predate the infection). The sample titles of this study are shuffled in the database, so cell type and time point are left out; the donor was told from shared clones. Sequencing was performed on PBMCs or a T cell subset sorted from them (not recorded which). Rearrangement joined TRBV9 to TRBJ2-5; TRBD2 is a weak D gene call, 6 bases matching. The DNA sequence reads TGTGCCAGCAGCGTCACAGGCGGGGACCCGGAGACCCAGTACTTC. It is translated as CASSVTGGDPETQYF.